This passage covers 27 T cell receptor beta chains from one sample sequenced in a study of cytomegalovirus exposure and HLA in healthy donors (dated by TCRdb to 2017 to 2019). The method was the immunoSEQ multiplex PCR assay. What TCRdb holds here is the immuneACCESS table cut down to in-frame rearrangements. Part of the clones is not present; checked against another copy, under half of the missing clones reflect an unresolved V gene, and the others are unexplained. The sample has about 200,000 clones on record, around 90% of them singletons. 1.5% to 2% of the sample goes to the ten largest clones. The sample taken for sequencing was PBMCs. These receptors were obtained from a young woman in good health and CMV-seropositive.

The genes are TRBV14 and TRBJ1-2; D may be TRBD1 (6 bases). Trimming removed 5 bases at V and 4 bases at J, with 14 bases between. Germline CDR1 SGHDN, CDR2 FVKESK. This CDR3 is built from 14 residues. The CDR3 region is CASSSMGALYGYTF. As DNA, the CDR3 is TGTGCCAGCAGCTCGATGGGGGCACTCTATGGCTACACCTTC.

The chain combines TRBV28 with TRBJ1-5; no clear D gene. Trimming took off 6 bases at V and 6 bases at J, with 6 bases between the two ends. Germline CDR1 is MDHEN and CDR2 is SYDVKM. There are 11 residues in the CDR3. The CDR3 sequence is CASSTGQPQHF. The CDR3 DNA follows: TGTGCCAGCAGCACGGGTCAGCCCCAGCATTTT.

The gene calls are TRBV7-9 and TRBJ2-7, with 9 bases that match TRBD1. Germline V lookup: CDR1 SEHNR, CDR2 FQNEAQ (reference sequence). The CDR3 is made up of 16 amino acids. The V segment lost 4 bases and the J segment 4 bases; nucleotides outside the gene matches: 11. CDR3 amino acids: CASSSERTGDPYEQYF. CDR3 DNA: TGTGCCAGCAGCTCGGAAAGGACAGGGGACCCTTACGAGCAGTACTTC.

This chain connects TRBV5-1 to TRBJ1-2, with no clear D. Trimming pared 0 bases from V and 5 bases from J, leaving 17 bases between. The CDR3 length is 16 residues. Germline values: CDR1 SGHRS, CDR2 YFSETQ. The CDR3 region has the DNA TGCGCCAGCAGCTTGGGTTCACGGCGTGGGAGGTATGGCTACACCTTC. Translation: CASSLGSRRGRYGYTF.

The chain links TRBV5-1 to TRBJ1-4; TRBD1 aligns across 7 bases. Germline V lookup: CDR1 SGHRS, CDR2 YFSETQ. The CDR3 is made up of 14 amino acids. The trim removed 4 bases at V and 5 bases at J, leaving 5 bases unmatched. In DNA form, the CDR3 reads TGCGCCAGCAGCCTGGGACAGCAAAATGAAAAACTGTTTTTT. This gives the protein CASSLGQQNEKLFF.

The CDR3 is CASSEWGLENQPQHF. The CDR3 nucleotides are TGTGCCAGCAGTGAATGGGGGCTGGAGAATCAGCCCCAGCATTTT. This chain connects TRBV6-1 to TRBJ1-5; D possibly corresponds to TRBD1 (6 bases). In germline, CDR1 is MNHNS, CDR2 SASEGT. Trimming stripped 2 bases from V and 4 bases from J, with 12 bases between. There are 15 residues in the CDR3.

The genes are TRBV5-5 and TRBJ2-5; 9 bases line up with TRBD1. Germline V gene sequence: CDR1 SGHKS, CDR2 YYEKEE (reference sequence). With V trimmed by 4 bases and J by 6 bases, 1 base remained unmatched. CDR3 length: 12 amino acids. CDR3 in DNA: TGTGCCAGCAGCGACAGGGGGAAGACCCAGTACTTC. It encodes CASSDRGKTQYF.

The chain joins TRBV27 to TRBJ2-7, with 13 nucleotides matching TRBD2. The CDR3 has 15 amino acids. V dropped 10 bases and J dropped 3; count of bases not matched to a gene: 9. Per the germline V gene, CDR1 is MNHEY and CDR2 is SMNVEV (reference sequence). CDR3 bases: TGTGCCACGGGGACTAGCGGGAACTCTCTCTACGAGCAGTACTTC. This gives the protein CATGTSGNSLYEQYF.

This clone was recorded a few times. The chain links TRBV9 to TRBJ2-7; a possible D gene is TRBD2 (6 bases). The V gene lost 0 bases and the J gene lost 3 bases, with 13 bases spanning the gap. Germline values: CDR1 SGDLS, CDR2 YYNGEE. The CDR3 covers 15 residues. The CDR3, as DNA: TGTGCCAGCAGCGTAGGGGTAGCGGAACGCTACGAGCAGTACTTC. This encodes CASSVGVAERYEQYF.

This CDR3 is CASSLGAGASNTQYF. DNA of the CDR3: TGCGCCAGCAGCTTGGGGGCGGGAGCCAGTAATACGCAGTATTTT. The chain uses TRBV5-1 and TRBJ2-3, with 7 bases identical to TRBD2. CDR1 SGHRS and CDR2 YFSETQ come from the germline V gene. J was trimmed by 7 bases and V by 0 bases; bases with no gene match: 8. The CDR3 is 15 residues long.

The gene calls are TRBV4-1 and TRBJ1-1; no firm D call. The CDR3 has 16 amino acids. V gave up 1 base and J gave up 1 base, with 13 bases separating them. Germline values: CDR1 MGHRA, CDR2 YSYEKL. CDR3 amino acids: CASSQGPKAWNTEAFF. The CDR3 DNA is TGCGCCAGCAGCCAAGGTCCCAAAGCCTGGAACACTGAAGCTTTCTTT.

The rearrangement links TRBV5-1 to TRBJ2-1, with 14 positions matching TRBD2. Germline CDR1 reads SGHRS; CDR2 reads YFSETQ. V shed 4 bases and J 7 bases; nucleotides not matched to a gene: 31. The CDR3 runs to 24 residues. The CDR3: CASSVGLAGGISLAGMFKKNEQFF. CDR3 nucleotides: TGCGCCAGCAGCGTTGGACTAGCGGGAGGTATTTCGTTGGCTGGGATGTTTAAGAAGAATGAGCAGTTCTTC.

The chain has TRBV27 and TRBJ2-1, with 7 bases that match TRBD1. CDR3 length: 15 amino acids. The ends lost 6 bases at V and 2 bases at J; junction bases unmatched: 7. From germline, CDR1 is MNHEY and CDR2 SMNVEV (reference sequence). CDR3 coding DNA: TGTGCCAGCAGCCCGGACAGGATCCCCTACAATGAGCAGTTCTTC. The encoded protein is CASSPDRIPYNEQFF.

This clone was counted once. The chain combines TRBV4-1 with TRBJ2-1; TRBD2 aligns across 10 bases. This CDR3 comprises 19 residues. Per the germline V gene, CDR1 is MGHRA and CDR2 is YSYEKL. Losses at the gene ends were 3 bases for V and 2 bases for J; bases not matched to a gene: 13. Here the CDR3 reads CASSHPGELAGNTYNEQFF. The CDR3 bases are TGCGCCAGCAGCCATCCAGGGGAACTAGCGGGAAATACCTACAATGAGCAGTTCTTC.

This clone appeared a single time. The rearrangement uses TRBV9 and TRBJ2-1; 7 bases fit TRBD2. The V gene end was trimmed by 0 bases and the J gene end by 8 bases; junction bases not matched to a gene: 2. This CDR3 is built from 13 residues. Germline V gene sequence: CDR1 SGDLS, CDR2 YYNGEE. CDR3: CASSVGTSDEQFF. The CDR3 DNA is TGTGCCAGCAGCGTAGGGACTAGTGATGAGCAGTTCTTC.

The rearrangement joins TRBV11-2 to TRBJ2-7; TRBD1 matches at 8 bases. V was clipped by 3 bases and J by 4 bases; unmatched bases: 11. The CDR3 loop spans 16 amino acids. The germline gives CDR1 SGHAT, CDR2 FQNNGV. CDR3 loop: CASSFVTQGAGYEQYF. CDR3 nucleotide sequence: TGTGCCAGCAGCTTTGTTACCCAGGGGGCGGGGTACGAGCAGTACTTC.

This chain links TRBV27 with TRBJ2-5; 8 positions match TRBD1. The CDR3 is 14 amino acids. Losses at the gene ends were 4 bases for V and 5 bases for J; bases not matched to a gene: 6. Germline V gives CDR1 MNHEY, CDR2 SMNVEV (reference sequence). DNA of the CDR3: TGTGCCAGCAGTTCCGACAGGGGTTCGGAGACCCAGTACTTC. It encodes CASSSDRGSETQYF.

This clone was counted only a few times. The chain links TRBV30 to TRBJ1-1; D gene uncertain. The CDR3 has 13 amino acids. V gave up 4 bases and J gave up 1 base, with 10 bases separating them. Germline V gene data show CDR1 as GTSNPN and CDR2 as SVGIG (reference sequence). CDR3: CAWNLGPNTEAFF. The CDR3 DNA reads as TGTGCCTGGAACCTTGGGCCGAACACTGAAGCTTTCTTT.

The J gene is TRBJ2-7, the V gene TRBV7-9, with 10 bases identical to TRBD1. Germline CDR1 SEHNR, CDR2 FQNEAQ (reference sequence). The ends lost 1 base at V and 4 bases at J; junction bases unmatched: 10. CDR3 length: 17 residues. The CDR3 DNA follows: TGTGCCAGCAGCTTAGTGACAGGGGGCTCAAGGGGATACGAGCAGTACTTC. Translation: CASSLVTGGSRGYEQYF.

This chain joins TRBV7-6 and TRBJ1-2; perhaps TRBD1 as D (6 bases). Trimming took 5 bases from V and 14 from J, leaving 18 bases between them. This CDR3 contains 12 residues. CDR1 SGHVS and CDR2 FNYEAQ come from the germline V gene. For the CDR3, the DNA is TGTGCCAGCAGCCAACCTGAGGGGGGGGATACCTTC. It codes for CASSQPEGGDTF.

The chain's CDR3 is CASSLTGQGYGYTF. CDR3 coding DNA: TGCGCCAGCAGCTTAACGGGACAGGGCTATGGCTACACCTTC. The chain has TRBV5-1 and TRBJ1-2, with 9 bases aligning to TRBD1. Germline CDR1 and CDR2: SGHRS and YFSETQ. J was trimmed by 4 bases and V by 2 bases; bases with no gene match: 3. The length of the CDR3 is 14 residues. The entire variable domain, with the rest obtained from reference TRBV5-1 and TRBJ1-2, is as follows: KAGVTQTPRYLIKTRGQQVTLSCSPISGHRSVSWYQQTPGQGLQFLFEYFSETQRNKGNFPGRFSGRQFSNSRSEMNVSTLELGDSALYLCASSLTGQGYGYTFGSGTRLTVV.

V usage is TRBV2 and J usage is TRBJ1-5; perhaps TRBD1 as D (5 bases). This CDR3 has 12 residues. V was clipped by 6 bases and J by 4 bases, with 7 bases between them. Per germline, CDR1 SNHLY and CDR2 FYNNEI. CDR3 nucleotides: TGTGCCAGCAGAGCAGGGAATCAGCCCCAGCATTTT. Protein: CASRAGNQPQHF.

This sequence joins TRBV4-1 and TRBJ1-1; D gene uncertain. V was cut by 8 bases and J by 7 bases, with 14 bases left in between. The germline V gene has CDR1 MGHRA and CDR2 YSYEKL. CDR3 length equals 12 residues. CDR3 DNA: TGCGCCAGCGGGGAGACGGGGTATGAAGCTTTCTTT. Its protein product is CASGETGYEAFF.

V usage is TRBV5-1 and J usage is TRBJ2-7; TRBD2 matches at 9 bases. Germline V gives CDR1 SGHRS, CDR2 YFSETQ. This CDR3 is 15 amino acids long. J gave up 1 base and V 3 bases, and 5 bases lay outside the gene matches. Here the CDR3 reads CASSSPTSGSYEQYF. Written as DNA, the CDR3 is TGCGCCAGCAGCTCCCCGACTAGCGGATCCTACGAGCAGTACTTC.

The chain has TRBV4-1 and TRBJ1-4; D is unresolved. The V and J ends lost 5 bases and 3 bases respectively, with 13 bases between them. This CDR3 has 15 residues. From germline, CDR1 is MGHRA and CDR2 YSYEKL. CDR3 region: CASSEIQRANEKLFF. The CDR3 DNA sequence: TGCGCCAGCAGCGAAATCCAGAGGGCTAATGAAAAACTGTTTTTT.

The J gene is TRBJ2-5, the V gene TRBV9; D is unresolved. Germline CDR1 and CDR2: SGDLS and YYNGEE. Trimming took off 0 bases at V and 9 bases at J, with 12 bases between the two ends. The CDR3 consists of 13 residues. The CDR3 here is CASSVVPGSPQYF. The CDR3 DNA reads as TGTGCCAGCAGCGTAGTTCCGGGTAGTCCCCAGTACTTC.

This rearrangement joins TRBV5-1 to TRBJ2-5, with 7 bases lining up with TRBD2. The V segment lost 0 bases and the J segment 4 bases; nucleotides outside the gene matches: 9. CDR1 is SGHRS, CDR2 YFSETQ, per germline. This CDR3 has 16 residues. The DNA of the CDR3 is TGCGCCAGCAGCTTGGAGGGCGGCAGGGAGGGAGAGACCCAGTACTTC. Its translation: CASSLEGGREGETQYF.